Each of the 22 T cell receptor beta chains below was sequenced from the same sample in a study of early T cells in non-severe SARS-CoV-2 infection. In TCRdb, the 5' RACE reads were re-called with MiXCR into one record per CDR3 protein. The sample includes roughly 80,000 distinct CDR3 sequences, roughly 10% seen only once; the top ten take approximately 12%. Sample: whole blood, taken at baseline. Every receptor here comes from an adult who was a healthcare worker with PCR-confirmed SARS-CoV-2 infection or an uninfected control (not recorded which).

This clonotype was seen more than once but under ten times. The chain carries TRBV12-3 or TRBV12-4 and TRBJ2-3; D is perhaps TRBD2 (6 bases). V lost 3 bases, J lost 3 bases, and 13 bases lay in between. The CDR3 is 15 residues long. The CDR3 nucleotides are TGTGCCAGCAGTTTTCGCGGGGAAGGGACAGATACGCAGTATTTT. This translates into CASSFRGEGTDTQYF.

The table lists this clonotype with a few counts. Written as DNA, the CDR3 is TGTGCCATCAGTGAGACAGACAAACAAGAGACCCAGTACTTC. Its translation: CAISETDKQETQYF. The V and J genes are TRBV10-3 and TRBJ2-5; D unclear. Trimming left V 2 bases short and J 2 bases short, with 9 bases between. CDR1 and CDR2 (germline): ENHRY, SYGVKD. This CDR3 contains 14 residues.

This clonotype was detected many times. The CDR3, as DNA: TGTGCCAGTATCCCGGAGACAGGGAACCCTTCGAACACCGGGGAGCTGTTTTTT. Its protein product is CASIPETGNPSNTGELFF. V gene TRBV19 combines with J gene TRBJ2-2, with TRBD1 identical over 7 bases. The CDR3 is 18 residues long. Trimming removed 7 bases from V and 0 bases from J; junction bases left unmatched: 14. The germline CDR1 and CDR2 sequences are LNHDA and SQIVND (reference sequence). The complete variable domain, with remaining parts taken from reference TRBV19 and TRBJ2-2, reads DGGITQSPKYLFRKEGQNVTLSCEQNLNHDAMYWYRQDPGQGLRLIYYSQIVNDFQKGDIAEGYSVSREKKESFPLTVTSAQKNPTAFYLCASIPETGNPSNTGELFFGEGSRLTVL.

This chain links TRBV10-2 with TRBJ2-7; D unresolved. Germline CDR1 and CDR2: WSHSY and SAAADI. Trimming removed 0 bases at V and 1 base at J, with 4 bases between. The CDR3 has 13 amino acids. Here the CDR3 DNA reads TGCGCCAGCAGTGAGTCGGGGTCCTACGAGCAGTACTTC. As protein: CASSESGSYEQYF.

This clonotype was detected only a few times. The chain links TRBV29-1 to TRBJ2-4; a weak D match, TRBD1 (6 bases). Germline V lookup: CDR1 SQVTM, CDR2 ANQGSEA. The V gene lost 3 bases and the J gene lost 3 bases, with 9 bases spanning the gap. This CDR3 is built from 13 residues. The CDR3 here is CSVESRGKNIQYF. DNA for the CDR3: TGCAGCGTTGAGTCCAGGGGCAAAAACATTCAGTACTTC.

This clonotype turned up a few times. The chain uses TRBV6-5 and TRBJ1-1; D remains ambiguous. The CDR3 spans 12 residues. In germline, CDR1 is MNHEY, CDR2 SVGAGI. V dropped 8 bases and J dropped 0 bases, with 7 bases sitting between them. Written as DNA, the CDR3 is TGTGCCAGCTTCGGAGTGAACACTGAAGCTTTCTTT. Translation gives CASFGVNTEAFF.

The V and J genes are TRBV11-3 and TRBJ2-1; D is uncertain. CDR1 and CDR2 (germline): SGHNT, YENEEA. V lost 5 bases and J 5 bases, leaving 13 bases between the germline ends. The CDR3 totals 14 residues. The CDR3 DNA reads TGTGCCAGCAGCCCGACCCGGAACCACAATGAGCAGTTCTTC. Translation gives CASSPTRNHNEQFF.

This clonotype turned up a few times. The genes are TRBV18 and TRBJ2-5; TRBD1 might be the D (6 bases). The V and J ends lost 2 bases and 0 bases respectively, with 7 bases between them. CDR1 and CDR2 (germline): KGHSH, LQKENI. The CDR3 totals 14 residues. CDR3: CASSPGTYQETQYF. CDR3 coding DNA: TGTGCCAGCTCACCAGGGACATACCAAGAGACCCAGTACTTC.

This clonotype appeared a few times. The V call is TRBV6-6, the J call TRBJ1-5, with D unresolved. The germline V gene encodes CDR1 MNHNY and CDR2 SVGAGI (reference sequence). The germline V and J ends were trimmed by 5 bases and 2 bases, with 22 bases remaining between them. The CDR3 has 18 residues. CDR3 loop: CASSETLARRSGNQPQHF. Written as DNA, the CDR3 is TGTGCCAGCAGTGAGACGTTGGCGAGAAGAAGCGGCAATCAGCCCCAGCATTTT.

The V gene is TRBV27, the J gene TRBJ2-3; D not certain. The CDR3 extends over 15 amino acids. V lost 2 bases, J lost 0 bases, and 9 bases lay in between. CDR1 MNHEY and CDR2 SMNVEV come from the germline V gene (reference sequence). The CDR3 DNA reads TGTGCCAGCAGTTTAGGCTTATATAGCACAGATACGCAGTATTTT. This sequence encodes CASSLGLYSTDTQYF.

This chain links TRBV20-1 with TRBJ1-1; no definite D call. This CDR3 comprises 13 residues. Trimming took off 1 base at V and 0 bases at J, with 6 bases between the two ends. The germline V gene has CDR1 DFQATT and CDR2 SNEGSKA (reference sequence). The CDR3 region is CSARGSVNTEAFF. CDR3 bases: TGCAGTGCTAGAGGGTCGGTGAACACTGAAGCTTTCTTT.

This clonotype was recorded a few times. The chain uses TRBV7-2 and TRBJ2-7; perhaps TRBD2 as D (6 bases). V lost 3 bases and J lost 5, with 14 bases in between. CDR3 length: 14 amino acids. Germline CDR1 SGHTA, CDR2 FQGNSA. The CDR3 spells CASSFAAGKDEQYF. In nucleotides, the CDR3 is TGTGCCAGCAGCTTCGCCGCGGGGAAGGACGAGCAGTACTTC.

This clonotype occurred a few times. V is TRBV6-1 and J is TRBJ2-7, with 11 positions matching TRBD1. This CDR3 has 13 amino acids. Trimming at V came to 3 bases and at J to 5 bases, leaving 0 bases not matched to a gene. The germline gives CDR1 MNHNS, CDR2 SASEGT. The CDR3 bases are TGTGCCAGCAGTGAGGGACAGGGGGACGAGCAGTACTTC. Its translation is CASSEGQGDEQYF.

This clonotype was seen ten or more times. The CDR3 here is CSAPTGAAHYGYTF. CDR3 nucleotide sequence: TGCAGTGCTCCGACAGGGGCGGCCCACTATGGCTACACCTTC. This rearrangement joins TRBV20-1 to TRBJ1-2; 8 nucleotides agree with TRBD1. Germline CDR1 reads DFQATT; CDR2 reads SNEGSKA (reference sequence). The CDR3 length is 14 residues. The junction had 8 bases not matched to a gene; V was cut back by 5 bases and J by 3 bases.

This clonotype was picked up many times. The chain links TRBV2 to TRBJ2-1, with D possibly TRBD2 on 5 matching bases. The CDR3 sequence is 14 residues long. Germline V gene data show CDR1 as SNHLY and CDR2 as FYNNEI. Deletions cut 10 bases from V and 6 bases from J, with 19 bases between. Written as DNA, the CDR3 is TGTGCCATGCGTCGGGGAGAATGGACCAATGAGCAGTTCTTC. This encodes CAMRRGEWTNEQFF.

J is TRBJ1-1 and V is TRBV14; D gene uncertain. The CDR3 is 14 residues long. Germline V CDR1 and CDR2: SGHDN, FVKESK. The V end lost 5 bases, the J end lost 1 base, and 11 bases lay between the germline ends. In nucleotides, the CDR3 is TGTGCCAGCAGCGCCACATATGAGAACACTGAAGCTTTCTTT. Translated, it gives CASSATYENTEAFF.

This clonotype was observed at least ten times. The chain employs TRBV11-3 and TRBJ2-2; D is perhaps TRBD2 (6 bases). The V gene lost 5 bases and the J gene lost 5 bases, with 15 bases spanning the gap. This CDR3 has 15 residues. Germline V CDR1 and CDR2: SGHNT, YENEEA. CDR3 loop: CASSPSGGMTGELFF. As DNA, the CDR3 is TGTGCCAGCAGCCCGTCGGGCGGGATGACCGGGGAGCTGTTTTTT.

This clonotype was counted a few times. The gene calls are TRBV6-2 or TRBV6-3 and TRBJ2-3; possibly TRBD1 or TRBD2 for D (5 bases each). Trimming took 2 bases from V and 6 from J, leaving 15 bases between them. The CDR3 runs 15 residues. Germline V gives CDR1 MNHEY, CDR2 SVGEGT. The CDR3 sequence: CASSYPGQGEDTQYF. The CDR3, as DNA: TGTGCCAGCAGTTACCCCGGACAAGGGGAGGATACGCAGTATTTT.

This clonotype showed up many times. V is TRBV4-3 and J is TRBJ2-1, with a tentative D call TRBD2 (6 bases). Germline lookup yields CDR1 LGHNA and CDR2 YSLEER. This CDR3 spans 16 amino acids. V lost 3 bases to trimming and J lost 0 bases, with 12 bases between them. The CDR3 reads CASSQIGGDSYNEQFF. CDR3 bases: TGCGCCAGCAGCCAGATAGGCGGGGACTCCTACAATGAGCAGTTCTTC.

The gene calls are TRBV2 and TRBJ2-7; TRBD2 matches 15 bases. V gave up 6 bases and J gave up 6 bases; unmatched junction bases: 3. The CDR3 has 14 amino acids. Germline loops: CDR1 SNHLY, CDR2 FYNNEI. The CDR3 nucleotides are TGTGCCAGCAGGGGACTAGCGGGGGGTCCCGAGCAGTACTTC. This translates into CASRGLAGGPEQYF.

This clonotype was recorded at least ten times. The chain recombines TRBV30 with TRBJ1-1, with no clear D. V was pared by 8 bases and J by 0 bases, with 10 bases between. CDR1 and CDR2 (germline): GTSNPN, SVGIG (reference sequence). This CDR3 is 12 amino acids long. CDR3 DNA: TGTGCCCCCCGGGGTCTGAACACTGAAGCTTTCTTT. Translated: CAPRGLNTEAFF. Looking up the rest from reference TRBV30 and TRBJ1-1 gives the full variable domain: SQTIHQWPATLVQPVGSPLSLECTVEGTSNPNLYWYRQAAGRGLQLLFYSVGIGQISSEVPQNLSASRPQDRQFILSSKKLLLSDSGFYLCAPRGLNTEAFFGQGTRLTVV.

J is TRBJ1-1 and V is TRBV29-1; the D gene is possibly TRBD1 (5 bases). The germline V gene has CDR1 SQVTM and CDR2 ANQGSEA. The CDR3 contains 13 residues. Trimming took off 7 bases at V and 5 bases at J, with 17 bases between the two ends. CDR3 protein: CSALTVPGTEAFF. CDR3 in DNA: TGCAGCGCCTTGACAGTTCCAGGGACTGAAGCTTTCTTT.